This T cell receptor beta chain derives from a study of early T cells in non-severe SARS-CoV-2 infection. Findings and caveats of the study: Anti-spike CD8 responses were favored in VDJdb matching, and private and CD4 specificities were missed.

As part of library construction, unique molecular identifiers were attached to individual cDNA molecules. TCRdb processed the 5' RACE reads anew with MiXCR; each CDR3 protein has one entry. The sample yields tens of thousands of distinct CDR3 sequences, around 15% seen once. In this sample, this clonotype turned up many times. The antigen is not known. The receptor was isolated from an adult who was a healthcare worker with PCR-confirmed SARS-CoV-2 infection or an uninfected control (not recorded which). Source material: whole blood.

In DNA, the CDR3 is TGTGCCAGCACGCCTACTAGCGGGGGGGCCAGAGATACGCAGTATTTT. Translated, it gives CASTPTSGGARDTQYF. The gene calls are TRBV4-2 and TRBJ2-3, with 13 positions matching TRBD2. This CDR3 is built from 16 residues. The germline V gene encodes CDR1 LGHNA and CDR2 YNFKEQ. The J segment lost 5 bases and the V segment lost 7 bases, leaving 9 bases of the junction unmatched.